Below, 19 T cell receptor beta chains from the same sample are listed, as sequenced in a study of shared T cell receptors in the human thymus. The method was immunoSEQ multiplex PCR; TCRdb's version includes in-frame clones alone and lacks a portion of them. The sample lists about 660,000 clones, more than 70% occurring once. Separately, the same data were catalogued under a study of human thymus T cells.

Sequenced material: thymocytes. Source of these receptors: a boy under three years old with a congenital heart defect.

The CDR3: CAIRTTGGPDTQYF. Here the CDR3 DNA reads TGTGCCATCAGAACGACAGGGGGCCCAGATACGCAGTATTTT. The chain is built from TRBV10-3 and TRBJ2-3; TRBD1 matches 10 bases. Germline V CDR1 and CDR2: ENHRY, SYGVKD. The CDR3 loop spans 14 amino acids. The trim removed 6 bases at V and 4 bases at J, leaving 4 bases unmatched.

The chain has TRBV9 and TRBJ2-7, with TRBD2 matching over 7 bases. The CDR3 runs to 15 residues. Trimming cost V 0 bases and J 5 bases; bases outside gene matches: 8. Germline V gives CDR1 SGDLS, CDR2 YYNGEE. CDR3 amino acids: CASSVGGGLGNEQYF. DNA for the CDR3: TGTGCCAGCAGCGTAGGGGGCGGACTAGGGAACGAGCAGTACTTC.

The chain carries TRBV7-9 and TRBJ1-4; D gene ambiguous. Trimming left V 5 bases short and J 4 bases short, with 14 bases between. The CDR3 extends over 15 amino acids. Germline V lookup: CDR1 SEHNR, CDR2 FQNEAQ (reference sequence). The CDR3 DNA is TGTGCCAGCAGCCCCCGGTTCGGCGGTAATGAAAAACTGTTTTTT. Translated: CASSPRFGGNEKLFF. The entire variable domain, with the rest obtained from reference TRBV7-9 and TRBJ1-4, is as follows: DTGVSQNPRHKITKRGQNVTFRCDPISEHNRLYWYRQTLGQGPEFLTYFQNEAQLEKSRLLSDRFSAERPKGSFSTLEIQRTEQGDSAMYLCASSPRFGGNEKLFFGSGTQLSVL.

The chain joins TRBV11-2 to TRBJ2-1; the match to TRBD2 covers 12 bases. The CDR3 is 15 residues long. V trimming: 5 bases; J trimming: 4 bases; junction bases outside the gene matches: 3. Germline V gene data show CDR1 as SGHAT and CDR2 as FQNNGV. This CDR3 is CASSHGLAGYNEQFF. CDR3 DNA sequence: TGTGCCAGCAGCCACGGACTAGCGGGATACAATGAGCAGTTCTTC.

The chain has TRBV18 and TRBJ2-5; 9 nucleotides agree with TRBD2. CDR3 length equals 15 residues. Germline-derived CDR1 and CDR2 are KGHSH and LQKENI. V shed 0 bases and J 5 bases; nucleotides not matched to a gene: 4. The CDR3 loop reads CASSPPGLAMETQYF. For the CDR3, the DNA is TGTGCCAGCTCACCACCGGGACTAGCTATGGAGACCCAGTACTTC. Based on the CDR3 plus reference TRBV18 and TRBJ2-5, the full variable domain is NAGVMQNPRHLVRRRGQEARLRCSPMKGHSHVYWYRQLPEEGLKFMVYLQKENIIDESGMPKERFSAEFPKEGPSILRIQQVVRGDSAAYFCASSPPGLAMETQYFGPGTRLLVL.

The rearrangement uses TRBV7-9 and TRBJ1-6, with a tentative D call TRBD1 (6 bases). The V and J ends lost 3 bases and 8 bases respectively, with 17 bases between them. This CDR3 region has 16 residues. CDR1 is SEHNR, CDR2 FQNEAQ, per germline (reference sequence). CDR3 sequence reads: CASSLGAREGYSPLHF. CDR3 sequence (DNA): TGTGCCAGCAGCTTGGGGGCCAGGGAGGGGTATTCACCCCTCCACTTT.

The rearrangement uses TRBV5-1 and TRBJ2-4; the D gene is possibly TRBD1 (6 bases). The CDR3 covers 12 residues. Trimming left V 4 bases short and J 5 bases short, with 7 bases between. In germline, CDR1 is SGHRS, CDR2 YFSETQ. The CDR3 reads CASSGGQNIQYF. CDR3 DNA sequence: TGCGCCAGCAGCGGGGGCCAAAACATTCAGTACTTC.

CDR3 in amino acids: CASKPPRESNQPQHF. The CDR3 DNA reads TGTGCCAGTAAACCCCCTAGGGAGAGCAATCAGCCCCAGCATTTT. The gene calls are TRBV19 and TRBJ1-5; D is undetermined. V was shortened by 7 bases and J by 1 base, with 14 bases between the two germline ends. There are 15 residues in the CDR3. Per germline, CDR1 LNHDA and CDR2 SQIVND (reference sequence).

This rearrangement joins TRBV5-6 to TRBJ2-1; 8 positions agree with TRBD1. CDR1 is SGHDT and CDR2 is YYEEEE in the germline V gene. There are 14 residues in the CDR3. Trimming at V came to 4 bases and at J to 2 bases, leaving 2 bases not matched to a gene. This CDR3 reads CASSPDRAYNEQFF. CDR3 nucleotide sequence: TGTGCCAGCAGCCCGGACAGGGCCTACAATGAGCAGTTCTTC.

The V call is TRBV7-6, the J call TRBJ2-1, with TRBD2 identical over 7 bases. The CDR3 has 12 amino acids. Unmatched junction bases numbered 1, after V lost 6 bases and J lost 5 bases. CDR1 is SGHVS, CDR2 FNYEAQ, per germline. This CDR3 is CASRGLHNEQFF. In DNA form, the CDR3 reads TGTGCCAGCAGGGGACTACACAATGAGCAGTTCTTC. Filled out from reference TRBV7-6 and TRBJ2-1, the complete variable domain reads GAGVSQSPRYKVTKRGQDVALRCDPISGHVSLYWYRQALGQGPEFLTYFNYEAQQDKSGLPNDRFSAERPEGSISTLTIQRTEQRDSAMYRCASRGLHNEQFFGPGTRLTVL.

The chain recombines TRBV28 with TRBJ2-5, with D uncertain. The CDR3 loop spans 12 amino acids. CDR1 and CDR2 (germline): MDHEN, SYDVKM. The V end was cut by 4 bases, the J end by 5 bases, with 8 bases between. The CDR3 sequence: CASSSVGETQYF. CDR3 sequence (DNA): TGTGCCAGCAGTTCTGTCGGGGAGACCCAGTACTTC.

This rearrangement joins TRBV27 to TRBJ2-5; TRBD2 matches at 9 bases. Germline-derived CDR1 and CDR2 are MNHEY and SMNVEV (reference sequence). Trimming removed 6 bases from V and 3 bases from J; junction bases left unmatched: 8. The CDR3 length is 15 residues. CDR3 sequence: CASRKAGGLEETQYF. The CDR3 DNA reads TGTGCCAGCAGAAAAGCGGGAGGTCTGGAAGAGACCCAGTACTTC.

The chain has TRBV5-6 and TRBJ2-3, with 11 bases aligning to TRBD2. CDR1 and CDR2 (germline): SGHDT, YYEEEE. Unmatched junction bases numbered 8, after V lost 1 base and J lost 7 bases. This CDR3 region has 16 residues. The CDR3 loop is CASSLTSGRPTNTQYF. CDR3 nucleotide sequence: TGTGCCAGCAGCTTGACTAGCGGGAGACCCACGAATACGCAGTATTTT.

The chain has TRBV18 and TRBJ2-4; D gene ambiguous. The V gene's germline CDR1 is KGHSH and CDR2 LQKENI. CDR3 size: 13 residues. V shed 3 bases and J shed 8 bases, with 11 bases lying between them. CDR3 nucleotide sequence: TGTGCCAGCTCACCCGGGTTTCGGGACATTCAGTACTTC. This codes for CASSPGFRDIQYF.

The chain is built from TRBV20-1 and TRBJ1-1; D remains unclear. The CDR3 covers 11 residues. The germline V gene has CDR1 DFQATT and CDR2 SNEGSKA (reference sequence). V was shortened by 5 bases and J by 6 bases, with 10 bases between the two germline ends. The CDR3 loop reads CSAGQWPEAFF. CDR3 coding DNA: TGCAGTGCTGGTCAGTGGCCTGAAGCTTTCTTT.

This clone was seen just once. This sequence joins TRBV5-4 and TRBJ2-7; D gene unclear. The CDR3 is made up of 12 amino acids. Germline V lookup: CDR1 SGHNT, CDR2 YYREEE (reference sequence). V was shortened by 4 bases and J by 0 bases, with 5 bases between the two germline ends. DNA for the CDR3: TGTGCCAGCAGCCTCAGCTCCTACGAGCAGTACTTC. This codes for CASSLSSYEQYF.

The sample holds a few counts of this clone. CDR3 region: CATSRDRGHVNISNQPQHF. CDR3 DNA sequence: TGTGCCACCAGCAGAGATCGGGGACACGTTAATATAAGCAATCAGCCCCAGCATTTT. The chain links TRBV15 to TRBJ1-5; tentative D call: TRBD1 (6 bases). The germline gives CDR1 LNHNV, CDR2 YYDKDF (reference sequence). Trimming took off 0 bases at V and 1 base at J, with 19 bases between the two ends. The CDR3 sequence is 19 residues long.

The CDR3: CASSPRTGGRDTGELFF. As DNA, the CDR3 is TGTGCCAGCAGCCCCCGAACGGGGGGGAGGGACACCGGGGAGCTGTTTTTT. The V and J genes are TRBV4-2 and TRBJ2-2, with TRBD2 matching over 8 bases. CDR3 length: 17 amino acids. V dropped 4 bases and J dropped 3; count of bases not matched to a gene: 10. Germline loops: CDR1 LGHNA, CDR2 YNFKEQ.

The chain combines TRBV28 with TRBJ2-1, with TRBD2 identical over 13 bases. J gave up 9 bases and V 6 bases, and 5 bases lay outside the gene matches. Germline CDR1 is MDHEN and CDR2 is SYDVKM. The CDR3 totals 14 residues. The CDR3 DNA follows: TGTGCCAGCAGGGGACTAGCGGGAAGTACTGAGCAGTTCTTC. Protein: CASRGLAGSTEQFF.